These 11 T cell receptor beta chains share one sample of origin, sequenced in a study of shared clonotypes between healthy human individuals. Naive CD8 cells were CD45RO-negative, positively selected for CCR7, excluding terminally differentiated effector memory CD45RA+ cells. Libraries were prepared by immunoSEQ multiplex PCR; TCRdb keeps only in-frame clonotypes and omits some of them. This sample has more than 2 million clones, with approximately 94% found just once. What was sequenced was naive CD8+ T cells sorted from blood. These receptors came from a young man in good health.

The chain couples TRBV6-1 to TRBJ2-7; a weak D match, TRBD1 (6 bases). The V end lost 6 bases, the J end lost 2 bases, and 17 bases lay between the germline ends. Germline-derived CDR1 and CDR2 are MNHNS and SASEGT. CDR3 size: 15 residues. The DNA for the CDR3 is TGTGCCAGCAGCGATACAGGGATAGCGCCCTACGAGCAGTACTTC. This gives the protein CASSDTGIAPYEQYF.

CDR3 nucleotides: TGTGCCAGCACTCGCTTATGGCAGGGGTCCTACGAGCAGTACTTC. It translates to CASTRLWQGSYEQYF. The rearrangement uses TRBV27 and TRBJ2-7, with D possibly being TRBD1 (6 bases). CDR3 length: 15 amino acids. Germline V gene sequence: CDR1 MNHEY, CDR2 SMNVEV (reference sequence). V lost 7 bases to trimming and J lost 1 base, with 17 bases between them.

The rearrangement uses TRBV5-1 and TRBJ2-6; 7 bases fit TRBD1. The trim removed 0 bases at V and 4 bases at J, leaving 4 bases unmatched. The CDR3 totals 16 residues. Germline CDR1 reads SGHRS; CDR2 reads YFSETQ. CDR3 in amino acids: CASSLDRGSGANVLTF. The CDR3 DNA reads as TGCGCCAGCAGCTTGGACAGGGGTTCAGGGGCCAACGTCCTGACTTTC.

About this clone itself: At one end, the junction sequence differs from germline, possibly due to a read error. Other DNA sequences from this sample encode an identical CDR3 as well. This chain uses TRBV30 with TRBJ2-2, with D maybe TRBD1 (5 bases). CDR1 and CDR2 (germline): GTSNPN, SVGIG (reference sequence). This CDR3 contains 16 residues. Written as DNA, the CDR3 is TGTGCCTGGAGTCTCTTCCGGACACCCAACACAGGGGAGCTGTTTTTT. Its protein is CAWSLFRTPNTGELFF.

As concerns this clone: Other DNA sequences in this sample translate to the same CDR3. The rearrangement links TRBV6-5 to TRBJ1-2; TRBD1 agrees at 9 bases. CDR1 MNHEY and CDR2 SVGAGI come from the germline V gene. The CDR3 totals 13 residues. Trimming took 7 bases from V and 4 from J; bases not matched to a gene: 4. The CDR3 here is CASTTTGGYGYTF. The CDR3 nucleotides are TGTGCCAGCACCACGACAGGGGGCTATGGCTACACCTTC.

The chain links TRBV12-5 to TRBJ1-4, with D possibly being TRBD1 (6 bases). Germline CDR1 is LGHNT and CDR2 is FRNRAP. V was shortened by 3 bases and J by 4 bases, with 18 bases between the two germline ends. This CDR3 has 17 residues. CDR3 bases: TGTGCTAGTGGTTTCCAGTTAATGGGACACGATAATGAAAAACTGTTTTTT. The encoded protein is CASGFQLMGHDNEKLFF.

This clone was observed a single time. The V call is TRBV28, the J call TRBJ2-7; 11 bases fit TRBD1. Trimming removed 3 bases from V and 0 bases from J; junction bases left unmatched: 7. Germline loops: CDR1 MDHEN, CDR2 SYDVKM. The CDR3 has 17 amino acids. The CDR3 DNA sequence: TGTGCCAGCAGTTTTCGTGGACAGGGGGCGAGCTCCTACGAGCAGTACTTC. Residues: CASSFRGQGASSYEQYF.

This rearrangement joins TRBV5-4 to TRBJ2-7; 7 nucleotides agree with TRBD2. The CDR3 runs 15 residues. V shed 3 bases, J shed 5 bases, and the junction held 11 bases outside the gene matches. Germline assignment: CDR1 SGHNT and CDR2 YYREEE (reference sequence). In DNA form, the CDR3 reads TGTGCCAGCAGCTCTGGACTAGTAGGTAATGACGAGCAGTACTTC. Amino acids: CASSSGLVGNDEQYF.

J is TRBJ2-7 and V is TRBV6-5, with a weak D call TRBD1 (6 bases). This CDR3 spans 15 amino acids. Germline CDR1 is MNHEY and CDR2 is SVGAGI. With 2 bases removed from V and 2 bases from J, the gap between germline ends came to 13 bases. This CDR3 is CASSYEDSGPYEQYF. The CDR3 coding sequence is TGTGCCAGCAGTTACGAGGACAGTGGACCCTACGAGCAGTACTTC.

The chain is built from TRBV7-6 and TRBJ2-5; 8 bases line up with TRBD1. The J call is in doubt because the DNA end fits TRBJ2-7 better. Looked up from germline, CDR1 is SGHVS and CDR2 is FNYEAQ. The CDR3 covers 15 residues. DNA of the CDR3: TGTGCCAGCAGCTTAGCCGGGACAGGACCTTACGAGCAGTACTTC. It codes for CASSLAGTGPYEQYF.

J is TRBJ1-2 and V is TRBV28; tentative D call: TRBD1 (6 bases). The V gene lost 3 bases and the J gene lost 5 bases, with 13 bases spanning the gap. Germline V CDR1 and CDR2: MDHEN, SYDVKM. The CDR3 totals 14 residues. CDR3 DNA sequence: TGTGCCAGCAGTTTTACAGGGACGGGATATGGCTACACCTTC. Translated: CASSFTGTGYGYTF.